This T cell receptor (beta chain) was found in a study of T cell changes during pregnancy in multiple sclerosis (dated by TCRdb to the late 2010s). In the study overall: Changes in the T cell repertoire over the course of pregnancy were examined in this study in women with multiple sclerosis.

A note on this clone: What this receptor recognizes is not known. Base qualities were left out, and no much larger clone turns up one base away.

Looking up the germline V gene yields CDR1 SGHDN and CDR2 FVKESK. There are 14 amino acids in the CDR3, from cysteine to phenylalanine inclusive. Only the CDR3 part of the read is kept: 42 bases, read in frame from the first base. Ends trimmed: V by 3 bases, J by 3 bases; bases unmatched to a gene: 5. The library was obtained by the immunoSEQ multiplex PCR assay. TCRdb took this table from immuneACCESS and kept in-frame rearrangements with V and J called. Such tables lack part of the clones; where checked against another copy, unresolved V genes explain under half of the gap, and the rest is unexplained. The sample table records roughly 64,000 clones; 80% to 95% of these occur just once. The leading ten clones occupy 1.4% of the sample.

The rearrangement joined TRBV14 to TRBJ2-7, and 7 junction bases match TRBD1. This clonotype was sampled from a female donor with multiple sclerosis, enrolled in a pregnancy study. Sequencing used peripheral blood, obtained in the second trimester of pregnancy. The DNA reads TGTGCCAGCAGCCAGGGACAGCTTAACTACGAGCAGTACTTC. It specifies CASSQGQLNYEQYF.